The 20 T cell receptor beta chains below all came from one sample that was sequenced in a study of T cell responses to AZD1222 COVID-19 vaccine. The table came from immunoSEQ multiplex PCR; TCRdb's copy has only in-frame clones and leaves some out. The sample yields 95,000 to 100,000 clones, about nine tenths seen once. Sequenced material: peripheral blood, taken on day 0 of AZD1222 vaccination. Receptors were obtained from an adult in good health.

This chain joins TRBV2 and TRBJ1-1; 7 bases match TRBD1. CDR3 size: 13 residues. CDR1 and CDR2 (germline): SNHLY, FYNNEI. The V segment lost 6 bases and the J segment 9 bases; nucleotides outside the gene matches: 10. The CDR3 here is CASSSGQAAQAFF. The CDR3 DNA is TGTGCCAGCAGCTCCGGACAGGCTGCCCAAGCTTTCTTT.

The chain recombines TRBV27 with TRBJ2-7, with D uncertain. With 4 bases removed from V and 3 bases from J, the gap between germline ends came to 13 bases. The length of the CDR3 is 14 residues. Germline loops: CDR1 MNHEY, CDR2 SMNVEV (reference sequence). CDR3 sequence reads: CASSSKTDHYEQYF. DNA of the CDR3: TGTGCCAGCAGTTCAAAGACGGACCACTACGAGCAGTACTTC.

This chain joins TRBV5-1 and TRBJ1-1, with 7 bases identical to TRBD1. This CDR3 comprises 14 residues. Germline lookup yields CDR1 SGHRS and CDR2 YFSETQ. V trimming: 1 base; J trimming: 5 bases; junction bases outside the gene matches: 5. The CDR3 is CASSLTAGGTEAFF. CDR3 in DNA: TGCGCCAGCAGCTTGACGGCAGGGGGGACTGAAGCTTTCTTT.

The chain carries TRBV5-6 and TRBJ1-2; perhaps TRBD1 as D (5 bases). Germline CDR1 SGHDT, CDR2 YYEEEE. The V and J ends lost 0 bases and 6 bases respectively, with 24 bases between them. The CDR3 is made up of 18 amino acids. CDR3 bases: TGTGCCAGCAGCTTGGTAAAGGCAGGGAGTACTTATGGGGATGGCTACACCTTC. Translating gives CASSLVKAGSTYGDGYTF.

The chain joins TRBV19 to TRBJ1-1; no definite D call. V lost 7 bases and J 6 bases, leaving 15 bases between the germline ends. The CDR3 has 13 amino acids. Germline assignment: CDR1 LNHDA and CDR2 SQIVND (reference sequence). CDR3 sequence: CASTSGLEAEAFF. As DNA, the CDR3 is TGTGCCAGTACCTCAGGACTGGAGGCTGAAGCTTTCTTT.

The chain employs TRBV28 and TRBJ1-5, with D possibly TRBD1 on 5 matching bases. This CDR3 spans 14 amino acids. Germline V CDR1 and CDR2: MDHEN, SYDVKM. V was pared by 1 base and J by 4 bases, with 8 bases between. The DNA of the CDR3 is TGTGCCAGCAGTTTATACGGGGGTAATCAGCCCCAGCATTTT. It is translated as CASSLYGGNQPQHF.

The J gene is TRBJ1-5, the V gene TRBV9, with a tentative D call TRBD1 (5 bases). The CDR3 is 15 residues long. V dropped 3 bases and J dropped 2 bases, with 12 bases sitting between them. CDR1 is SGDLS and CDR2 is YYNGEE in the germline V gene. The CDR3 DNA sequence: TGTGCCAGCAGCGGGGACCCTGGGGGCAATCAGCCCCAGCATTTT. It specifies CASSGDPGGNQPQHF.

The V and J genes are TRBV28 and TRBJ1-1; 9 nucleotides line up with TRBD1. The J segment lost 4 bases and the V segment lost 3 bases, leaving 9 bases of the junction unmatched. The CDR3 is 16 residues long. Germline loops: CDR1 MDHEN, CDR2 SYDVKM. CDR3 region: CASSLEGWGQGTEAFF. The CDR3 nucleotides read TGTGCCAGCAGTTTGGAAGGGTGGGGACAGGGCACTGAAGCTTTCTTT.

The chain uses TRBV5-5 and TRBJ2-3, with D uncertain. The V and J ends lost 2 bases and 9 bases respectively, with 16 bases between them. CDR3 length equals 14 residues. CDR1 SGHKS and CDR2 YYEKEE come from the germline V gene (reference sequence). The CDR3 protein is CASSFSTQLPTQYF. DNA for the CDR3: TGTGCCAGCAGCTTTAGCACACAGTTACCCACGCAGTATTTT.

This chain uses TRBV5-1 with TRBJ1-1, with 7 bases matching TRBD1. In germline, CDR1 is SGHRS, CDR2 YFSETQ. Trimming at V came to 2 bases and at J to 2 bases, leaving 3 bases not matched to a gene. The CDR3 is made up of 14 amino acids. The CDR3 loop reads CASSFQGDNTEAFF. The CDR3, as DNA: TGCGCCAGCAGCTTTCAGGGGGATAACACTGAAGCTTTCTTT.

V usage is TRBV7-8 and J usage is TRBJ2-2, with 9 bases lining up with TRBD1. The CDR3 spans 15 residues. The J segment lost 7 bases and the V segment lost 5 bases, leaving 8 bases of the junction unmatched. Germline CDR1 reads SGHVS; CDR2 reads FQNEAQ. The CDR3 loop is CASSKTGQGDGELFF. The CDR3 DNA follows: TGTGCCAGCAGCAAGACGGGACAGGGAGACGGGGAGCTGTTTTTT.

The rearrangement links TRBV5-1 to TRBJ2-3; 7 positions match TRBD1. The CDR3 totals 16 residues. The trim removed 4 bases at V and 0 bases at J, leaving 8 bases unmatched. CDR1 and CDR2 (germline): SGHRS, YFSETQ. The DNA of the CDR3 is TGCGCCAGCAGCCTACCGGGGACAGCTAGCACAGATACGCAGTATTTT. Its translation is CASSLPGTASTDTQYF.

V is TRBV5-1 and J is TRBJ1-2, with D unclear. The V end was cut by 1 base, the J end by 4 bases, with 11 bases between. This CDR3 contains 14 residues. CDR1 and CDR2 from the germline V gene are SGHRS and YFSETQ. CDR3 in DNA: TGCGCCAGCAGCTTGTTCGTGAGCGCCTATGGCTACACCTTC. This translates into CASSLFVSAYGYTF.

The rearrangement uses TRBV28 and TRBJ1-2; 7 bases match TRBD1. Trimming removed 8 bases from V and 0 bases from J; junction bases left unmatched: 3. Germline assignment: CDR1 MDHEN and CDR2 SYDVKM. The CDR3 consists of 13 residues. The CDR3 protein is CASRGTANYGYTF. The CDR3 DNA reads TGTGCCAGCCGGGGGACAGCTAACTATGGCTACACCTTC.

The gene calls are TRBV29-1 and TRBJ1-2; the D is unclear. Trimming pared 5 bases from V and 0 bases from J, leaving 10 bases between. CDR1 and CDR2 (germline): SQVTM, ANQGSEA. This CDR3 is 13 amino acids long. The DNA of the CDR3 is TGCAGCGTTAGCAGAGGGACTAACTATGGCTACACCTTC. Protein product: CSVSRGTNYGYTF.

The CDR3: CASSLDSSYNSPLHF. The CDR3 nucleotides are TGTGCCAGCAGCCTCGACAGCTCATATAATTCACCCCTCCACTTT. The chain links TRBV7-9 to TRBJ1-6, with D possibly being TRBD1 (5 bases). This CDR3 has 15 amino acids. V was clipped by 5 bases and J by 4 bases, with 12 bases between them. Germline V gene data show CDR1 as SEHNR and CDR2 as FQNEAQ (reference sequence).

Only one count was recorded for this clone. The rearrangement uses TRBV3-1 (or the pseudogene TRBV3-2) and TRBJ1-2; 7 positions agree with TRBD1. Germline V gives CDR1 LGHDT, CDR2 YNNKEL (reference sequence). V shed 4 bases and J 5 bases; nucleotides not matched to a gene: 19. The length of the CDR3 is 18 residues. In DNA, the CDR3 is TGTGCCAGCAGCCCAACCTGGACAGGATTCGGGTTGAATTATGGCTACACCTTC. This codes for CASSPTWTGFGLNYGYTF.

The chain employs TRBV3-1 (or the pseudogene TRBV3-2) and TRBJ2-3; 9 bases line up with TRBD2. With 1 base clipped from V and 2 bases from J, the junction kept 13 bases outside the gene matches. The CDR3 loop spans 19 amino acids. Germline V lookup: CDR1 LGHDT, CDR2 YNNKEL (reference sequence). The CDR3 loop is CASSQGNSGGSHLTDTQYF. CDR3 DNA: TGTGCCAGCAGCCAAGGGAATAGCGGGGGTTCCCACCTCACAGATACGCAGTATTTT.

The chain carries TRBV5-1 and TRBJ1-1; TRBD1 is a possible D gene (6 bases). The CDR3 is 14 residues long. V gave up 0 bases and J gave up 5 bases, with 11 bases separating them. The V gene's germline CDR1 is SGHRS and CDR2 YFSETQ. CDR3 amino acids: CASSLEGGVTEAFF. CDR3 nucleotides: TGCGCCAGCAGCTTGGAAGGGGGAGTTACTGAAGCTTTCTTT.

This rearrangement joins TRBV19 to TRBJ2-6, with D hard to call. Germline V gene sequence: CDR1 LNHDA, CDR2 SQIVND (reference sequence). The CDR3 contains 15 residues. The ends were cut back, 3 bases at V and 0 bases at J, with 6 bases in the middle. CDR3 DNA sequence: TGTGCCAGTAGTATCGACAACTCTGGGGCCAACGTCCTGACTTTC. It encodes CASSIDNSGANVLTF. Combining the CDR3 with reference TRBV19 and TRBJ2-6 gives the whole variable domain DGGITQSPKYLFRKEGQNVTLSCEQNLNHDAMYWYRQDPGQGLRLIYYSQIVNDFQKGDIAEGYSVSREKKESFPLTVTSAQKNPTAFYLCASSIDNSGANVLTFGAGSRLTVL.